This T cell receptor beta chain was sequenced during a study of cytomegalovirus exposure and HLA in healthy donors. With 60 Vbeta and 13 Jbeta primers, the PCR was carried out. Sequenced by immunoSEQ multiplex PCR; TCRdb stores in-frame clones only, minus some. The sample has roughly 120,000 clones; around 77% are singletons. Donors showed nominal health when sampled, although they likely had unrecorded immune exposures. The CDR3 length is 16 residues. Germline values: CDR1 MDHEN, CDR2 SYDVKM. J gave up 6 bases and V 6 bases, and 11 bases lay outside the gene matches. The study's findings and limits: The likely explanation for a cluster of highly shared sequence variants was sequencing artifact. A later analysis linked a missense DCLRE1C variant to TCR beta V- and J-gene trimming.

As concerns this clone: Its antigen is not identified.

The clonotype was recovered from a man aged 50 to 59 in good health and CMV-seropositive. The source material was PBMCs. The chain carries TRBV28 and TRBJ1-5, with 10 bases identical to TRBD1. The CDR3 reads CASSPGTGEFIQPQHF. CDR3 coding DNA: TGTGCCAGCAGCCCAGGGACAGGGGAGTTTATTCAGCCCCAGCATTTT.